The present T cell receptor beta chain was sequenced within a study of blood T cells in healthy people across ages. Study-level results: Lack of knowledge of donor CMV status possibly confounded expanded clonotype changes.

On this clonotype: Its antigen is not identified.

Losses at the gene ends were 3 bases for V and 3 bases for J; bases not matched to a gene: 6. This CDR3 has 15 residues. CDR1 is MNHNY and CDR2 is SVGAGI in the germline V gene (reference sequence). Sample-barcoded 5' priming and a J-beta primer mix drove a second PCR of about 7 to 12 cycles. Through a template-switch adaptor with 12 random nucleotides, each cDNA molecule received a tag. TCRdb recomputed calls from the 5' RACE reads with MiXCR, one row per CDR3 protein. The repertoire holds about 770,000 distinct CDR3 sequences, with approximately 48% as singletons. The origin of this receptor is a man aged 55-75 years in good health. Material for sequencing was blood. The chain joins TRBV6-6 to TRBJ1-2; TRBD1 aligns across 8 bases. CDR3 sequence reads: CASSYRQGPDYGYTF. CDR3 DNA: TGTGCCAGCAGTTATAGACAGGGGCCGGACTATGGCTACACCTTC.